This entry concerns a single T cell receptor (beta chain). In the same sample, other DNA sequences code for this CDR3. Some 29,000 T cell genomes (about 0.2 ug DNA) went into each sorted-subset replicate. Only in-frame clones appear in the TCRdb table, and some are missing; sequencing was by immunoSEQ multiplex PCR. The sample yields about 2.4 million clones, under 95% seen once. The data were taken from a study of shared clonotypes between healthy human individuals. Across the study: The donors, a couple of women and three men, were aged 18 to 49.

The CDR3 is 14 amino acids. The junction had 2 bases not matched to a gene; V was cut back by 4 bases and J by 0 bases. Germline assignment: CDR1 SGHRS and CDR2 YFSETQ. The chain is built from TRBV5-1 and TRBJ2-3, with TRBD1 identical over 7 bases. The receptor was isolated from a man aged 18 to 35 in good health. Some clones in this sample may be carry-over from other donors' samples. The sample taken for sequencing was naive CD4+ T cells from PBMCs. Subset meaning: CD45RA+ positively selected. The CDR3 region is CASSRDSSTDTQYF. CDR3 sequence (DNA): TGCGCCAGCAGCCGGGACAGCAGCACAGATACGCAGTATTTT.